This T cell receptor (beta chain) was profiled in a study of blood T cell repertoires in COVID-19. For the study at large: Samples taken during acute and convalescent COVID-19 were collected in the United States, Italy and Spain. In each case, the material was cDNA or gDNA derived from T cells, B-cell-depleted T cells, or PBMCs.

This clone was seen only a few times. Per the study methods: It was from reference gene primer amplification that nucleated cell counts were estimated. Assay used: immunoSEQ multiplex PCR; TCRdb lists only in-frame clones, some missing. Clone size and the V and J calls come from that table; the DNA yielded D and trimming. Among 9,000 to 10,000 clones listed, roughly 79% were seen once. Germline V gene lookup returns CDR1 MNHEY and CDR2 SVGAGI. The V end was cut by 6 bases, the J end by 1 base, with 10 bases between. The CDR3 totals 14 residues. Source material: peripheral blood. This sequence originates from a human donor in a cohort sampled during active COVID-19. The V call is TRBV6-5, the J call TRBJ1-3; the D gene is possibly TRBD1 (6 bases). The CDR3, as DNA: TGTGCCAGCAGACAGGGCGGATCTGGAAACACCATATATTTT. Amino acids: CASRQGGSGNTIYF.